These 21 T cell receptor beta chains were sequenced from one sample in a study of T cell changes during pregnancy in multiple sclerosis. TCRdb keeps only in-frame clones here, not all; method: immunoSEQ multiplex PCR. Counted here are about 48,000 clones, around 92% occurring once; the ten biggest clones make up roughly 0.85%. The source material was CD4+ T cells from peripheral blood mononuclear cells, sampled in the second trimester of pregnancy. Receptors originate from a female donor in good health, enrolled as a control in a pregnancy study.

The chain couples TRBV7-6 to TRBJ2-3; possibly TRBD2 for D (6 bases). V was pared by 1 base and J by 1 base, with 12 bases between. This CDR3 is built from 16 residues. Germline CDR1 is SGHVS and CDR2 is FNYEAQ. CDR3 in DNA: TGTGCCAGCAGCTTAGGTGTCGGGACTGGCACAGATACGCAGTATTTT. Translation gives CASSLGVGTGTDTQYF.

The chain has TRBV5-5 and TRBJ1-5; maybe TRBD1 (5 bases). The CDR3 covers 13 residues. Germline assignment: CDR1 SGHKS and CDR2 YYEKEE (reference sequence). Trimming took 3 bases from V and 5 from J, leaving 9 bases between them. The CDR3 region has the DNA TGTGCCAGCAGCTCAGGGATGTATCAGCCCCAGCATTTT. The encoded protein is CASSSGMYQPQHF.

This chain links TRBV6-1 with TRBJ1-2, with D perhaps TRBD1 (5 bases). Germline V lookup: CDR1 MNHNS, CDR2 SASEGT. Deletions cut 7 bases from V and 3 bases from J, with 15 bases between. The CDR3 is 14 amino acids. Here the CDR3 reads CASNRGGGDYGYTF. CDR3 sequence (DNA): TGTGCCAGCAACCGCGGGGGTGGCGACTATGGCTACACCTTC.

This sequence joins TRBV9 and TRBJ2-1; D is perhaps TRBD2 (5 bases). Trimming left V 4 bases short and J 9 bases short, with 11 bases between. The CDR3 length is 12 residues. Per the germline V gene, CDR1 is SGDLS and CDR2 is YYNGEE. The CDR3 loop reads CASSLEGGEQFF. In DNA form, the CDR3 reads TGTGCCAGCAGCCTTGAGGGTGGTGAGCAGTTCTTC.

The chain has TRBV6-5 and TRBJ1-1; weak D call: TRBD1 (5 bases). With 5 bases removed from V and 7 bases from J, the gap between germline ends came to 14 bases. Germline values: CDR1 MNHEY, CDR2 SVGAGI. CDR3 length equals 13 residues. The DNA of the CDR3 is TGTGCCAGCAGTACCCTCCGGGGGGGTGAAGCTTTCTTT. It specifies CASSTLRGGEAFF.

The chain employs TRBV6-4 and TRBJ2-3; D is perhaps TRBD1 (6 bases). CDR1 and CDR2 from the germline V gene are MRHNA and SNTAGT. The CDR3 sequence is 16 residues long. Trimming cost V 2 bases and J 3 bases, with 15 bases left between them. This CDR3 reads CASSDVGRGVTDTQYF. CDR3 in DNA: TGTGCCAGCAGTGACGTTGGCAGGGGAGTAACAGATACGCAGTATTTT.

This clone was detected only once. J is TRBJ2-2 and V is TRBV28; 7 bases are shared with TRBD1. The CDR3 totals 16 residues. From germline, CDR1 is MDHEN and CDR2 SYDVKM. The ends lost 6 bases at V and 4 bases at J; junction bases unmatched: 11. CDR3 bases: TGTGCCAGCAGCCCCCACCCGGGACAGCTCACCGGGGAGCTGTTTTTT. As protein: CASSPHPGQLTGELFF.

V gene TRBV29-1 combines with J gene TRBJ1-4, with a possible D match to TRBD1 (6 bases). The CDR3 sequence is 15 residues long. The germline gives CDR1 SQVTM, CDR2 ANQGSEA. Trimming took off 6 bases at V and 5 bases at J, with 19 bases between the two ends. Here the CDR3 DNA reads TGCAGCGTGACGATTCGAACAGGGCCGAATGAAAAACTGTTTTTT. Translating it yields CSVTIRTGPNEKLFF.

This chain joins TRBV5-1 and TRBJ1-3; D is unclear. The V gene lost 0 bases and the J gene lost 0 bases, with 7 bases spanning the gap. CDR1 and CDR2 from the germline V gene are SGHRS and YFSETQ. The CDR3 totals 15 residues. The CDR3: CASSLAPSSGNTIYF. In nucleotides, the CDR3 is TGCGCCAGCAGCTTGGCCCCCAGCTCTGGAAACACCATATATTTT.

The chain carries TRBV9 and TRBJ2-5; 9 bases are shared with TRBD2. The CDR3 covers 15 residues. Germline loops: CDR1 SGDLS, CDR2 YYNGEE. Germline trimming cut 3 bases from V and 5 bases from J; bases unmatched to any gene: 8. The CDR3 here is CASSGSGSGLETQYF. CDR3 in DNA: TGTGCCAGCAGCGGTAGCGGGAGCGGTTTGGAGACCCAGTACTTC.

V gene TRBV19 combines with J gene TRBJ2-1, with 8 bases that match TRBD2. The V gene's germline CDR1 is LNHDA and CDR2 SQIVND (reference sequence). The CDR3 is made up of 17 amino acids. With 6 bases clipped from V and 0 bases from J, the junction kept 10 bases outside the gene matches. CDR3 amino acids: CASRGASGLLSYNEQFF. CDR3 sequence (DNA): TGTGCCAGTAGGGGGGCTAGCGGGCTCCTCTCCTACAATGAGCAGTTCTTC. Together with reference TRBV19 and TRBJ2-1, the CDR3 gives the full variable domain: DGGITQSPKYLFRKEGQNVTLSCEQNLNHDAMYWYRQDPGQGLRLIYYSQIVNDFQKGDIAEGYSVSREKKESFPLTVTSAQKNPTAFYLCASRGASGLLSYNEQFFGPGTRLTVL.

The V call is TRBV19, the J call TRBJ1-5; D not certain. Trimming took off 6 bases at V and 0 bases at J, with 18 bases between the two ends. Germline CDR1 and CDR2: LNHDA and SQIVND (reference sequence). This CDR3 region has 17 residues. This chain's CDR3 is CASRERYGFYSNQPQHF. The CDR3 DNA follows: TGTGCCAGTAGGGAGCGATACGGGTTCTATAGCAATCAGCCCCAGCATTTT.

V usage is TRBV7-2 and J usage is TRBJ1-2, with 8 bases lining up with TRBD1. The length of the CDR3 is 14 residues. CDR1 and CDR2 from the germline V gene are SGHTA and FQGNSA. V dropped 5 bases and J dropped 7; count of bases not matched to a gene: 9. The chain's CDR3 is CASSRGQGGVGYTF. The DNA for the CDR3 is TGTGCCAGCAGCCGTGGACAGGGAGGGGTTGGCTACACCTTC.

The J gene is TRBJ2-3, the V gene TRBV7-8; possible D gene TRBD2, 6 bases. This CDR3 has 15 residues. V was cut by 5 bases and J by 5 bases, with 17 bases left in between. Germline V gene sequence: CDR1 SGHVS, CDR2 FQNEAQ. The CDR3 loop is CASSPGGIRGDTQYF. The CDR3 region has the DNA TGTGCCAGCAGCCCAGGAGGGATTCGTGGAGATACGCAGTATTTT.

The genes are TRBV21-1 and TRBJ2-7; the table's D call, TRBD2, was not checked against the DNA. TRBV21-1 is noted as a pseudogene. The CDR3 totals 17 residues. CDR3 loop: CASSKAGGLAGIYEQYF. The DNA for the CDR3 is TGTGCCAGCAGCAAAGCGGGCGGACTAGCGGGGATCTACGAGCAGTACTTC.

The chain employs TRBV10-2 and TRBJ1-2; D is undetermined. CDR3 size: 15 residues. The germline V and J ends were trimmed by 7 bases and 0 bases, with 15 bases remaining between them. Germline values: CDR1 WSHSY, CDR2 SAAADI. The chain's CDR3 is CASTASPGTNYGYTF. The CDR3 region has the DNA TGCGCCAGCACCGCCAGTCCGGGGACTAACTATGGCTACACCTTC.

The rearrangement links TRBV18 to TRBJ2-5, with 9 bases aligning to TRBD2. Trimming cost V 3 bases and J 4 bases; bases outside gene matches: 3. CDR1 and CDR2 from the germline V gene are KGHSH and LQKENI. The CDR3 totals 14 residues. The CDR3 DNA follows: TGTGCCAGCTCACCCCCTAGCGGGACAGAGACCCAGTACTTC. It translates to CASSPPSGTETQYF.

CDR3 DNA sequence: TGTGCCAGCAGCTTAATACGGGGAGTTACAAGGGAGCTGTTTTTT. Amino acids: CASSLIRGVTRELFF. The V gene is TRBV7-6, the J gene TRBJ2-2; D might be TRBD2 (5 bases). Trimming removed 2 bases at V and 9 bases at J, with 16 bases between. CDR3 length: 15 residues. Germline V lookup: CDR1 SGHVS, CDR2 FNYEAQ.

The rearrangement joins TRBV4-1 to TRBJ1-1; 9 bases fit TRBD1. The CDR3 is 15 residues long. Germline loops: CDR1 MGHRA, CDR2 YSYEKL. V dropped 3 bases and J dropped 8; count of bases not matched to a gene: 10. CDR3 region: CASSQAHLQGAEAFF. CDR3 sequence (DNA): TGCGCCAGCAGCCAGGCCCACTTACAGGGGGCAGAAGCTTTCTTT.

The CDR3 DNA reads as TGTGCCAGCATCCGACAGGGACACACTGAAGCTTTCTTT. This codes for CASIRQGHTEAFF. The chain joins TRBV28 to TRBJ1-1; 7 bases are a match to TRBD1. The CDR3 extends over 13 amino acids. Germline V gene lookup returns CDR1 MDHEN and CDR2 SYDVKM. The V segment lost 7 bases and the J segment 3 bases; nucleotides outside the gene matches: 5.

This chain uses TRBV7-3 with TRBJ2-1, with D perhaps matching TRBD2 (5 bases). CDR1 is SGHTA, CDR2 FQGTGA, per germline. This CDR3 has 13 amino acids. V lost 5 bases, J lost 4 bases, and 9 bases lay in between. DNA for the CDR3: TGTGCCAGCAGCGTTCGGGAATACAATGAGCAGTTCTTC. This sequence encodes CASSVREYNEQFF.